This T cell receptor beta chain came from a study of identical twins. MiXCR, run by TCRdb on the 5' RACE reads, gives a single entry per CDR3 protein. There are approximately 500,000 distinct CDR3 sequences in the sample; around 15% occur only once, and around 0.4% lies in the top ten. Germline lookup yields CDR1 SNHLY and CDR2 FYNNEI. V was trimmed by 8 bases and J by 2 bases, leaving 8 bases between them. The length of the CDR3 is 12 residues. These records were also assigned to another study, of yellow fever vaccine responses in identical twins. According to that study: Twins reportedly showed a vaccine T cell response that seemed partly convergent and partly personalized.

The chain has TRBV2 and TRBJ2-3, with D hard to call. The receptor comes from a woman aged 18-29 years in good health. The sample was CD4+ T cells sorted from blood. CDR3 bases: TGTGCCAGCGGGATCCTCACAGATACGCAGTATTTT. This encodes CASGILTDTQYF. The full variable domain, rest sourced from reference TRBV2 and TRBJ2-3, is EPEVTQTPSHQVTQMGQEVILRCVPISNHLYFYWYRQILGQKVEFLVSFYNNEISEKSEIFDDQFSVERPDGSNFTLKIRSTKLEDSAMYFCASGILTDTQYFGPGTRLTVL.